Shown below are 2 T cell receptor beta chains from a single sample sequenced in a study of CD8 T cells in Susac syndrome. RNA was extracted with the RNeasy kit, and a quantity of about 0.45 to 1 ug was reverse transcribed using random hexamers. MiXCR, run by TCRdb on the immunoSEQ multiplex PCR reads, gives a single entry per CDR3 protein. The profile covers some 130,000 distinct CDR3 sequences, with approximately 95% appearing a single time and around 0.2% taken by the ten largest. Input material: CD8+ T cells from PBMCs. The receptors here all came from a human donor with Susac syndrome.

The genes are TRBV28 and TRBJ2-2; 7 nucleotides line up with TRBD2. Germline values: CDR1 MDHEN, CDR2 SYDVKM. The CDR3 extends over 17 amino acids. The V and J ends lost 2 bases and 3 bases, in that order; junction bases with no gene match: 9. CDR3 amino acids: CASSLGAEGGYTGELFF. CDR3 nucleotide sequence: TGTGCCAGCAGTTTAGGGGCCGAGGGAGGGTACACCGGGGAGCTGTTTTTT.

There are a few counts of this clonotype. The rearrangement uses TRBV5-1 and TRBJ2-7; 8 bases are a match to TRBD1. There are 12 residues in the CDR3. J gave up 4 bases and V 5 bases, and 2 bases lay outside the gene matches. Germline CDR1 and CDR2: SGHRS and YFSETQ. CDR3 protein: CASSDRGYEQYF. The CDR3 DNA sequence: TGCGCCAGCAGTGACAGGGGATACGAGCAGTACTTC.